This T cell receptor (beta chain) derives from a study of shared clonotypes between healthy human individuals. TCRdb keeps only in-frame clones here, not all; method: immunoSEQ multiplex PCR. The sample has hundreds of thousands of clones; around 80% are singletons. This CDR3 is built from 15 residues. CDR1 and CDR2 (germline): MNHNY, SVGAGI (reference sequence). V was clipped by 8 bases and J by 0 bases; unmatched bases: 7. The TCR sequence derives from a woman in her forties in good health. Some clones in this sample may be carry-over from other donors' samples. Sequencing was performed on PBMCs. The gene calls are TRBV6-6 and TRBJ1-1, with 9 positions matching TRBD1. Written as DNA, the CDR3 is TGTGCCAGCTCGGACGGGACAGGGTTGAACACTGAAGCTTTCTTT. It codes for CASSDGTGLNTEAFF.